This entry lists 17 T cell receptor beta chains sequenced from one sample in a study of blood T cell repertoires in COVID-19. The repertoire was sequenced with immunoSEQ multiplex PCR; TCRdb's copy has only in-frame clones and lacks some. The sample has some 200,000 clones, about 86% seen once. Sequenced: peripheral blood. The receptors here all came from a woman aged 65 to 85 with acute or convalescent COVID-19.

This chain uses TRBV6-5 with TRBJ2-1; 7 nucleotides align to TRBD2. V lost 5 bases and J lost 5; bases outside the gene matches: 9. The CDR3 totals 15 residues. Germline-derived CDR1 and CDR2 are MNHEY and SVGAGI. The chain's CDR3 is CASSQTGLPNNEQFF. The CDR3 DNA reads TGTGCCAGCAGTCAGACGGGACTACCAAACAATGAGCAGTTCTTC.

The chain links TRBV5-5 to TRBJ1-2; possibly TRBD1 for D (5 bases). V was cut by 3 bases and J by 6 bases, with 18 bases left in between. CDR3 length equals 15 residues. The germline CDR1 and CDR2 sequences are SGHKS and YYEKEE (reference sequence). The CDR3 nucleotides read TGTGCCAGCAGCTACATCGACTCCCGGGGGGATGGCTACACCTTC. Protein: CASSYIDSRGDGYTF.

CDR3 DNA sequence: TGTGCCAGCAGCTTTTTCCGGGTCCCTTATAGCAATCAGCCCCAGCATTTT. This sequence encodes CASSFFRVPYSNQPQHF. This chain links TRBV7-9 with TRBJ1-5; D ambiguous. Germline CDR1 SEHNR, CDR2 FQNEAQ (reference sequence). V was clipped by 3 bases and J by 0 bases, with 15 bases between them. The CDR3 is made up of 17 amino acids.

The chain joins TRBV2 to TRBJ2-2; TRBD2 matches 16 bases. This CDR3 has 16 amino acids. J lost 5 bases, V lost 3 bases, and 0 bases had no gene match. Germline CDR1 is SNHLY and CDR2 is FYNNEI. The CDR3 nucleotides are TGTGCCAGCAGTGAGGGACTAGCGGGGGGGACCGGGGAGCTGTTTTTT. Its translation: CASSEGLAGGTGELFF.

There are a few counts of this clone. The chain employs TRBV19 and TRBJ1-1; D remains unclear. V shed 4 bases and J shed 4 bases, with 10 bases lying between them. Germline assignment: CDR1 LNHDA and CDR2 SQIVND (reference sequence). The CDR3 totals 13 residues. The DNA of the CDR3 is TGTGCCAGTAGTACCGCACGGGGCACTGAAGCTTTCTTT. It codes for CASSTARGTEAFF.

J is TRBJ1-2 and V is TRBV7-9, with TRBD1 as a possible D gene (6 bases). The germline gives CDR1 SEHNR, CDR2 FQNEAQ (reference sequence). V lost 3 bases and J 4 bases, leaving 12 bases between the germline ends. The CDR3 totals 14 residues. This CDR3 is CASSFRGGLYGYTF. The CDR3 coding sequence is TGTGCCAGCAGCTTCAGGGGCGGTCTCTATGGCTACACCTTC.

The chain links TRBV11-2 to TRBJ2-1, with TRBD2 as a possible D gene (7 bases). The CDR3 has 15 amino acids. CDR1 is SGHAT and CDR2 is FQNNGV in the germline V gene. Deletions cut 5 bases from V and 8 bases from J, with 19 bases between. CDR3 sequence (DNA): TGTGCCAGCAGCGGGAGGGGGGATCCTTTAGATGAGCAGTTCTTC. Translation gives CASSGRGDPLDEQFF.

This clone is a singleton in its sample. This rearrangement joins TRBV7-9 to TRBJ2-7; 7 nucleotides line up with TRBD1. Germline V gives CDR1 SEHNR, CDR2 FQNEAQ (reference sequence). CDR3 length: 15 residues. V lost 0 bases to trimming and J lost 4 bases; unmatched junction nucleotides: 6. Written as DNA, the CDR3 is TGTGCCAGCAGCTTAGCGAGGGGGCAAGGGTACGAGCAGTACTTC. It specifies CASSLARGQGYEQYF.

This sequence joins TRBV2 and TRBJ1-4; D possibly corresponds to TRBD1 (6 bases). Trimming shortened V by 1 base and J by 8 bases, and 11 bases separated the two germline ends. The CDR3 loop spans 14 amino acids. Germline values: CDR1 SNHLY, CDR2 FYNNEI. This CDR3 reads CASSEDRVGEKLFF. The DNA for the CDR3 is TGTGCCAGCAGTGAAGACAGGGTGGGGGAAAAACTGTTTTTT.

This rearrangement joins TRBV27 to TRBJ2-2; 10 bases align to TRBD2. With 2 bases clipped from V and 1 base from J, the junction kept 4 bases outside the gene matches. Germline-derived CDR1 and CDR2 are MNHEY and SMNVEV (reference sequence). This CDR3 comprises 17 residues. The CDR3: CASSLKAGGWNTGELFF. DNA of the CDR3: TGTGCCAGCAGTTTAAAAGCGGGGGGGTGGAACACCGGGGAGCTGTTTTTT.

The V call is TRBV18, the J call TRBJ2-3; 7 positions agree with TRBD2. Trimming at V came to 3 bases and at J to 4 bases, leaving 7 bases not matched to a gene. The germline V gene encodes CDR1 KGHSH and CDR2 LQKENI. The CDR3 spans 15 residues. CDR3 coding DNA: TGTGCCAGCTCACCCTCCGTAGCGGGCGCAGATACGCAGTATTTT. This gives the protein CASSPSVAGADTQYF.

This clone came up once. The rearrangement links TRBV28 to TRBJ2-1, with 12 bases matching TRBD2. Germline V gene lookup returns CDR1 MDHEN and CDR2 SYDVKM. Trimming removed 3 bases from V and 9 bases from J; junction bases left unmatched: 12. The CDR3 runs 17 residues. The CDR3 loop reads CASSFNLASGRAGEQFF. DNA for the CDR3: TGTGCCAGCAGTTTTAATTTAGCTAGCGGGAGGGCCGGTGAGCAGTTCTTC.

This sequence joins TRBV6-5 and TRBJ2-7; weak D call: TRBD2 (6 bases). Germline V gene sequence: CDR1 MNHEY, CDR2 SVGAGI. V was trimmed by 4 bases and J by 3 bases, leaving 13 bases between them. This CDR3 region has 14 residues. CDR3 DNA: TGTGCCAGCAGTTCCGATGCGCGGGGCTACGAGCAGTACTTC. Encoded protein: CASSSDARGYEQYF.

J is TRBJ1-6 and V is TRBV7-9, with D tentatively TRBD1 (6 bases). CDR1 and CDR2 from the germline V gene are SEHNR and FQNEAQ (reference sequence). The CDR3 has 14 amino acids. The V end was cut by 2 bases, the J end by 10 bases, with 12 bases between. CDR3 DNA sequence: TGTGCCAGCAGCTTACTGGGGGGGCTGTCACCCCTCCACTTT. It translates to CASSLLGGLSPLHF.

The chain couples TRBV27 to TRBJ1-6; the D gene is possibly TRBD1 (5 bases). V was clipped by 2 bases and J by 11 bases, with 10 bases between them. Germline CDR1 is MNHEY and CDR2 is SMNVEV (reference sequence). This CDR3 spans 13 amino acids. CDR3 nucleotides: TGTGCCAGCAGTTTACAGGGCAGGACACCCCTCCACTTT. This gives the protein CASSLQGRTPLHF.

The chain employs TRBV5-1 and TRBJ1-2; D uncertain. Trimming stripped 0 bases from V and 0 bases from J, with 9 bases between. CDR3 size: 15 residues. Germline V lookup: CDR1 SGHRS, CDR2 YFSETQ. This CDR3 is CASSLAAGPNYGYTF. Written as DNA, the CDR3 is TGCGCCAGCAGCTTGGCCGCCGGTCCTAACTATGGCTACACCTTC.

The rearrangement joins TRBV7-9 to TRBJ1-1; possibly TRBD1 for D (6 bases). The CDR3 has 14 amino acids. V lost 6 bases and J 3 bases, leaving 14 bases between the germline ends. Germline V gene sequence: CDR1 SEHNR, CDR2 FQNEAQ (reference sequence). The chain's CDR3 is CASSRNRVDTEAFF. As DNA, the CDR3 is TGTGCCAGCAGTCGGAACAGGGTAGACACTGAAGCTTTCTTT.